The TCR beta chain under discussion was sequenced for a study of cytomegalovirus exposure and HLA in healthy donors. Study-level findings and limits: There were some 150 TCR beta chains listed as cytomegalovirus-associated.

With respect to this clone: Its target is unknown.

V lost 6 bases and J lost 7; bases outside the gene matches: 9. The CDR3 length is 15 residues. Germline V CDR1 and CDR2: MNHNS, SASEGT. Use of 60 Vbeta and 13 Jbeta primers characterized the PCR. This table comes from immunoSEQ multiplex PCR, and its TCRdb copy is limited to in-frame clones, with some not included. The repertoire has about 170,000 clones, less than 80% of them found once; the top ten carry roughly 2.9%. The TCR originated in a man aged 35-49 years in good health and CMV-seronegative. The material sequenced was PBMCs. This chain links TRBV6-1 with TRBJ1-6; 7 bases are a match to TRBD1. The CDR3 nucleotides read TGTGCCAGCAGCCCACGACAGGGTGCCAATTCACCCCTCCACTTT. Encoded protein: CASSPRQGANSPLHF.